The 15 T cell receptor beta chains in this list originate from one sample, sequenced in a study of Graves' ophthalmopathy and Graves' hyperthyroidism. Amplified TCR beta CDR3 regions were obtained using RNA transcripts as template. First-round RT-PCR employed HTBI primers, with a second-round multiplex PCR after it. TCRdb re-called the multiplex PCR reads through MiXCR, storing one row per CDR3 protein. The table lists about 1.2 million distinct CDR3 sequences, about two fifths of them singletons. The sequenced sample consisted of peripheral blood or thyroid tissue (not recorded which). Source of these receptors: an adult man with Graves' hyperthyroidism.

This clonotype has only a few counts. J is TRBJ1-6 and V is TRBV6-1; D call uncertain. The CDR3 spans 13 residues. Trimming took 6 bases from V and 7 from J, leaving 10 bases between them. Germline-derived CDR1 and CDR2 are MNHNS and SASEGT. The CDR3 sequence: CASRVRQNSPLHF. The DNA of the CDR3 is TGTGCCAGCAGAGTTAGGCAGAATTCACCCCTCCACTTT.

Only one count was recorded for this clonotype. The CDR3 DNA reads as TGTGCCTGGAGTGTGCTTCGGGACAGGGGACTCGCAACTAATGAAAAACTGTTTTTT. As protein: CAWSVLRDRGLATNEKLFF. This chain links TRBV30 with TRBJ1-4, with 10 bases identical to TRBD1. The CDR3 sequence is 19 residues long. V lost 0 bases and J lost 0; bases outside the gene matches: 10. CDR1 GTSNPN and CDR2 SVGIG come from the germline V gene (reference sequence).

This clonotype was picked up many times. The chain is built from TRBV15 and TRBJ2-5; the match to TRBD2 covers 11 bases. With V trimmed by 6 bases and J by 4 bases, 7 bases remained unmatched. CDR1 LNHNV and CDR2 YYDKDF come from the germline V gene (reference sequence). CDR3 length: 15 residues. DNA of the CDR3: TGTGCCACCAGTCCGGGGGGACTAGCGGTAGAGACCCAGTACTTC. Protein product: CATSPGGLAVETQYF.

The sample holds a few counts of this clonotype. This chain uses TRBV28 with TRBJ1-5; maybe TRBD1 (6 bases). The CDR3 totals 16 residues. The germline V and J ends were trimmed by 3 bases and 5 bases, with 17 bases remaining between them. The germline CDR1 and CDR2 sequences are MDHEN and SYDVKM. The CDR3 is CASSFLAGAVHQPQHF. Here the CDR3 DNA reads TGTGCCAGCAGTTTTCTTGCGGGGGCAGTCCATCAGCCCCAGCATTTT.

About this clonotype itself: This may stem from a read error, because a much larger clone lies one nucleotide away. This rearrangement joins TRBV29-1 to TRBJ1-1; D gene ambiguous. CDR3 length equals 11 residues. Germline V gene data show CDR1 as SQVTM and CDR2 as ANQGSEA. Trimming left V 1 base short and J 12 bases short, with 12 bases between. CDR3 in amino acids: CSVEGSTETFF. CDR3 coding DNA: TGCAGCGTTGAAGGGTCTACCGAAACTTTCTTT.

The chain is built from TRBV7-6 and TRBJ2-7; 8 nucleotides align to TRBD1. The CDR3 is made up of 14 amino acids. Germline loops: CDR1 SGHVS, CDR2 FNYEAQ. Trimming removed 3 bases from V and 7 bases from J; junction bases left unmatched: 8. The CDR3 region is CASSLDSGGREQYF. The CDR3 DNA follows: TGTGCCAGCAGCTTGGATTCAGGGGGCAGGGAGCAGTACTTC.

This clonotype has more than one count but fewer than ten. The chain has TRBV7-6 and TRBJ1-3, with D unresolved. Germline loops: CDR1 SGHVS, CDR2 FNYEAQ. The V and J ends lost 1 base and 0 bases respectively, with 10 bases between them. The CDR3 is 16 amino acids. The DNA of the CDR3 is TGTGCCAGCAGCTTAGACCCCCGCAACTCTGGAAACACCATATATTTT. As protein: CASSLDPRNSGNTIYF. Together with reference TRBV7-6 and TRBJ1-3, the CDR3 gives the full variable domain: GAGVSQSPRYKVTKRGQDVALRCDPISGHVSLYWYRQALGQGPEFLTYFNYEAQQDKSGLPNDRFSAERPEGSISTLTIQRTEQRDSAMYRCASSLDPRNSGNTIYFGEGSWLTVV.

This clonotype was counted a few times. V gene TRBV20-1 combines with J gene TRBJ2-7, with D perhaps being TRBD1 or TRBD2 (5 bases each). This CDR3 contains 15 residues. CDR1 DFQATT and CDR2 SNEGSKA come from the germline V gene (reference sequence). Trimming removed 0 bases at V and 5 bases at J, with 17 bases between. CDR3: CSARDYFGWGNEQYF. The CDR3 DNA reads TGCAGTGCTAGAGATTATTTCGGGTGGGGGAACGAGCAGTACTTC.

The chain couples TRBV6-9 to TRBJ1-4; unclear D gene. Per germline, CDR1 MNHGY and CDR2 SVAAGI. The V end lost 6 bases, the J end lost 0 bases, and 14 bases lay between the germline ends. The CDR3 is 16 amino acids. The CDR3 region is CASRHYGVTTNEKLFF. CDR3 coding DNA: TGTGCCAGCAGGCACTACGGGGTTACAACTAATGAAAAACTGTTTTTT.

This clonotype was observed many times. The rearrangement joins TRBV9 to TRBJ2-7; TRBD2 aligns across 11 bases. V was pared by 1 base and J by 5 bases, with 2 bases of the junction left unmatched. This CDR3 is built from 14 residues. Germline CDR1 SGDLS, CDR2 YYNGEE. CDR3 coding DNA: TGTGCCAGCAGCGTACTAGCGGGAGGCCACGAGCAGTACTTC. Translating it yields CASSVLAGGHEQYF.

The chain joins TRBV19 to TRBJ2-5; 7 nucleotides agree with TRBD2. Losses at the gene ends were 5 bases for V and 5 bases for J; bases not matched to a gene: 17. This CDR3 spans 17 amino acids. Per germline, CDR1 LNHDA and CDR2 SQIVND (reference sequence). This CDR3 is CASSSPPGGSREETQYF. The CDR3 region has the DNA TGTGCCAGTAGTTCCCCCCCCGGGGGGTCTAGGGAGGAGACCCAGTACTTC.

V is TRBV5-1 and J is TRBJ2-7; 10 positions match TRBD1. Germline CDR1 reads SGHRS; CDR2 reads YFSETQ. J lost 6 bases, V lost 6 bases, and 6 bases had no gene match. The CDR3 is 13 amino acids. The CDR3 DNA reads TGCGCCAGCAACCGGGACAGGGGTGTCGAGCAGTACTTC. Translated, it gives CASNRDRGVEQYF. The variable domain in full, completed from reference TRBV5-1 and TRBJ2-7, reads KAGVTQTPRYLIKTRGQQVTLSCSPISGHRSVSWYQQTPGQGLQFLFEYFSETQRNKGNFPGRFSGRQFSNSRSEMNVSTLELGDSALYLCASNRDRGVEQYFGPGTRLTVT.

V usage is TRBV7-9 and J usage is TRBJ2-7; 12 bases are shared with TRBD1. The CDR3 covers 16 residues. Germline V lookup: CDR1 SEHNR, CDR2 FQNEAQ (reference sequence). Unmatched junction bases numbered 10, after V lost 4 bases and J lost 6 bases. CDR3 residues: CASSSGGGGQGAEQYF. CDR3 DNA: TGTGCCAGCAGCTCAGGAGGGGGGGGACAGGGGGCCGAGCAGTACTTC.

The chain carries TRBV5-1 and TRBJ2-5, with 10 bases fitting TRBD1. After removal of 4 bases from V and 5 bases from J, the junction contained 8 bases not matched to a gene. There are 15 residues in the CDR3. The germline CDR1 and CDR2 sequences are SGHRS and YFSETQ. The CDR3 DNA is TGCGCCAGCAGCGGGACAGGGGATCGTAGGGAGACCCAGTACTTC. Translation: CASSGTGDRRETQYF.

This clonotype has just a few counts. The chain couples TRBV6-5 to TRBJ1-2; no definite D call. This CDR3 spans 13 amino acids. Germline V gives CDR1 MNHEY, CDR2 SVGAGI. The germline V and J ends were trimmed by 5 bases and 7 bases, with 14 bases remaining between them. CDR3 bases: TGTGCCAGCAGTACCAACCCACCATTTGGCTACACCTTC. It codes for CASSTNPPFGYTF.